What follows are 20 T cell receptor beta chains derived from one specimen sequenced in a study of response to subunit inactivated influenza vaccine. From the RT-PCR reads, TCRdb called clonotypes with MiXCR, one entry per CDR3 protein. The sample holds approximately 500,000 distinct CDR3 sequences; roughly 13% are singletons and the top ten take less than 15%. The source was PBMCs from blood, collected roughly 46 days after vaccination. Source of these receptors: a man between 50 and 59 years old who received an inactivated influenza vaccine.

The V and J genes are TRBV20-1 and TRBJ2-2; perhaps TRBD1 as D (5 bases). This CDR3 has 13 residues. Germline assignment: CDR1 DFQATT and CDR2 SNEGSKA (reference sequence). Trimming took off 4 bases at V and 7 bases at J, with 13 bases between the two ends. The CDR3 here is CSAISRAGGELFF. The CDR3 DNA sequence: TGCAGTGCTATAAGCAGGGCCGGCGGGGAGCTGTTTTTT.

This clonotype has a count of ten or more. V gene TRBV5-4 combines with J gene TRBJ2-3; D not resolved. Germline lookup yields CDR1 SGHNT and CDR2 YYREEE (reference sequence). The CDR3 covers 15 residues. V was pared by 1 base and J by 5 bases, with 14 bases between. The CDR3 here is CASSLRADTRDTQYF. CDR3 coding DNA: TGTGCCAGCAGCTTGCGGGCAGATACACGAGATACGCAGTATTTT.

This clonotype was observed a handful of times. The V and J genes are TRBV20-1 and TRBJ2-5; D may be TRBD1 (7 bases). V lost 0 bases, J lost 4 bases, and 15 bases lay in between. CDR3 size: 15 residues. Germline V CDR1 and CDR2: DFQATT, SNEGSKA (reference sequence). The CDR3 protein is CSARDGGTARETQYF. CDR3 nucleotide sequence: TGCAGTGCTAGAGATGGAGGGACAGCCCGAGAGACCCAGTACTTC.

The table lists this clonotype with many counts. The CDR3 is CASRNLGQGYEQYF. CDR3 nucleotides: TGTGCCAGCAGAAACCTGGGACAGGGCTACGAGCAGTACTTC. V and J are TRBV6-1 and TRBJ2-7; TRBD1 matches 9 bases. CDR3 length: 14 amino acids. With V trimmed by 6 bases and J by 3 bases, 6 bases remained unmatched. Germline V gene sequence: CDR1 MNHNS, CDR2 SASEGT.

The J gene is TRBJ1-1, the V gene TRBV12-5; perhaps TRBD1 as D (5 bases). The germline V gene encodes CDR1 LGHNT and CDR2 FRNRAP. This CDR3 is built from 16 residues. Trimming took off 0 bases at V and 4 bases at J, with 15 bases between the two ends. CDR3 in amino acids: CASGLVLRRVLTEAFF. CDR3 in DNA: TGTGCTAGTGGTTTGGTACTCCGCAGGGTCCTCACTGAAGCTTTCTTT.

This rearrangement joins TRBV6-2 or TRBV6-3 to TRBJ2-7; TRBD2 might be the D (5 bases). V dropped 6 bases and J dropped 5 bases, with 20 bases sitting between them. The CDR3 is made up of 15 amino acids. CDR1 is MNHEY, CDR2 SVGEGT, per germline. CDR3 region: CASRRLGVGRDEQYF. DNA for the CDR3: TGTGCCAGCAGACGTCTCGGGGTCGGAAGGGACGAGCAGTACTTC.

Worth noting for this clonotype: A much more abundant neighbour one base away suggests this may be a read error. The gene calls are TRBV12-3 or TRBV12-4 and TRBJ2-5; D gene uncertain. CDR3 size: 14 residues. CDR3 coding DNA: TGTGCCAGCAGCCAACACGGGCCCCAAGTGACCCAGTACTTC. It is translated as CASSQHGPQVTQYF.

This clonotype showed up just a few times. The V and J genes are TRBV9 and TRBJ2-3; D is ambiguous. The CDR3 is 15 residues long. The V and J ends lost 0 bases and 0 bases respectively, with 8 bases between them. Germline loops: CDR1 SGDLS, CDR2 YYNGEE. The CDR3 protein is CASSVVAASTDTQYF. In nucleotides, the CDR3 is TGTGCCAGCAGCGTAGTTGCAGCTAGCACAGATACGCAGTATTTT.

In its sample, this clonotype was seen a few times. The V call is TRBV28, the J call TRBJ1-5, with D unclear. Trimming stripped 9 bases from V and 3 bases from J, with 12 bases between. Germline CDR1 reads MDHEN; CDR2 reads SYDVKM. CDR3 length: 13 residues. The CDR3 loop is CASKMGNNQPQHF. The CDR3 coding sequence is TGTGCCAGTAAAATGGGAAACAATCAGCCCCAGCATTTT.

This clonotype was seen only a few times. The chain combines TRBV7-8 with TRBJ1-1, with 12 bases lining up with TRBD1. V was clipped by 5 bases and J by 5 bases; unmatched bases: 6. This CDR3 comprises 15 residues. Germline CDR1 is SGHVS and CDR2 is FQNEAQ. In nucleotides, the CDR3 is TGTGCCAGCAGCCCCGGGACAGGGGGCAGTACTGAAGCTTTCTTT. The encoded protein is CASSPGTGGSTEAFF.

This clonotype was seen only a few times. This sequence joins TRBV24-1 and TRBJ2-1, with 8 bases matching TRBD1. V was pared by 4 bases and J by 8 bases, with 6 bases of the junction left unmatched. CDR3 length: 14 amino acids. Germline assignment: CDR1 KGHDR and CDR2 SFDVKD. Here the CDR3 DNA reads TGTGCCACCAGTGAGCAGGGGGCTAGGGATGAGCAGTTCTTC. Residues: CATSEQGARDEQFF.

The sample holds a few counts of this clonotype. The chain carries TRBV10-3 and TRBJ2-5; 14 nucleotides match TRBD2. J was trimmed by 2 bases and V by 6 bases; bases with no gene match: 5. The CDR3 has 16 residues. Germline CDR1 reads ENHRY; CDR2 reads SYGVKD. As DNA, the CDR3 is TGTGCCATCAGGGGGACTAGCGGGGGCTCGCAAGAGACCCAGTACTTC. It encodes CAIRGTSGGSQETQYF.

This clonotype was detected a few times. V and J are TRBV7-6 and TRBJ2-7; 9 nucleotides match TRBD2. Germline V CDR1 and CDR2: SGHVS, FNYEAQ. The CDR3 has 15 residues. Trimming removed 5 bases from V and 0 bases from J; junction bases left unmatched: 5. The CDR3 sequence: CASSKTSGPSYEQYF. CDR3 DNA sequence: TGTGCCAGCAGCAAGACTAGCGGACCCTCCTACGAGCAGTACTTC.

Concerning this clonotype: Sequence at one end of the junction differs from germline and may be a read error. This sequence joins TRBV6-5 and TRBJ2-2, with D tentatively TRBD2 (5 bases). The CDR3 loop spans 14 amino acids. In germline, CDR1 is MNHEY, CDR2 SVGAGI. CDR3 sequence (DNA): TGTGCCAGCAGTTACTCGAGGTCTACCGGGGTGCTGTTTTTT. It encodes CASSYSRSTGVLFF.

A few counts support this clonotype. The genes are TRBV2 and TRBJ2-1; 9 nucleotides agree with TRBD2. J lost 15 bases, V lost 5 bases, and 11 bases had no gene match. The CDR3 covers 13 residues. The germline V gene encodes CDR1 SNHLY and CDR2 FYNNEI. CDR3 bases: TGTGCCAGCAGTCCTAGCGCGGGGGGGCCACGGTTCTTC. Its protein product is CASSPSAGGPRFF.

This clonotype appeared a few times. The genes are TRBV15 and TRBJ2-1; perhaps TRBD1 as D (5 bases). V was cut by 0 bases and J by 2 bases, with 14 bases left in between. Germline V lookup: CDR1 LNHNV, CDR2 YYDKDF (reference sequence). The CDR3 contains 17 residues. The CDR3 sequence: CATSRDQWVDTYNEQFF. In DNA form, the CDR3 reads TGTGCCACCAGCAGAGATCAATGGGTGGACACCTACAATGAGCAGTTCTTC.

A few counts support this clonotype. This rearrangement joins TRBV6-2 or TRBV6-3 to TRBJ2-3, with D unclear. This CDR3 is 14 amino acids long. The V and J ends lost 7 bases and 1 base respectively, with 12 bases between them. Germline V gene sequence: CDR1 MNHEY, CDR2 SVGEGT. The CDR3 loop is CASTKTGGTDTQYF. CDR3 in DNA: TGTGCCAGCACTAAAACGGGCGGCACAGATACGCAGTATTTT.

This clonotype was found once. J is TRBJ1-2 and V is TRBV5-5; D ambiguous. CDR1 SGHKS and CDR2 YYEKEE come from the germline V gene (reference sequence). V was cut by 4 bases and J by 8 bases, with 12 bases left in between. The CDR3 sequence is 12 residues long. This CDR3 is CASSADGVGYTF. CDR3 bases: TGTGCCAGCAGCGCGGACGGGGTGGGCTACACCTTC.

This clonotype was seen only a few times. The chain links TRBV6-1 to TRBJ2-7; D perhaps matches TRBD1 (6 bases). CDR1 and CDR2 (germline): MNHNS, SASEGT. Trimming removed 10 bases from V and 0 bases from J, with 22 bases in between. This CDR3 has 16 residues. The CDR3 sequence: CATLGAWGQNSYEQYF. The CDR3, as DNA: TGTGCCACCTTGGGGGCGTGGGGACAAAACTCCTACGAGCAGTACTTC.

The chain links TRBV12-3 or TRBV12-4 to TRBJ1-3; D is perhaps TRBD1 (6 bases). The CDR3 spans 15 residues. Trimming stripped 2 bases from V and 3 bases from J, with 11 bases between. The CDR3 sequence: CASSLLGAVGNTIYF. The CDR3 DNA reads as TGTGCCAGCAGTTTACTGGGGGCGGTTGGAAACACCATATATTTT.